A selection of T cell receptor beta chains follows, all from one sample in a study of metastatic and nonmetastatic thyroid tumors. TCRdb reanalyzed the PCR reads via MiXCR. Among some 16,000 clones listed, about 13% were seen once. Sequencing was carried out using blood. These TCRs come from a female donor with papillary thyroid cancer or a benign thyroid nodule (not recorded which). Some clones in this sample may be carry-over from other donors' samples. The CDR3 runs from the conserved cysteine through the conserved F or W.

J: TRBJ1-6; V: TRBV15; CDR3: CATSRDRTGGNSPLHF
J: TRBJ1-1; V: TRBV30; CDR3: CAWIQGVRTEAFF
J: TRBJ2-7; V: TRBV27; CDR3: CASSLTPGLSYEQYF
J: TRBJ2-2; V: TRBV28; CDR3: CASSRWSDGNTGELFF
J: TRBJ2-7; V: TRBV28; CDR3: CASSSQRKYF
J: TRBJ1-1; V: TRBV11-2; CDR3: CASSPRDTEAFF
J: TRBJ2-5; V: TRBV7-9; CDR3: CASSLATGWGETQYF
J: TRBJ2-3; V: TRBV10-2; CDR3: CASVTANGADTQYF
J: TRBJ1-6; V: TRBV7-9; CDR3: CASSSKTGNSPLHF
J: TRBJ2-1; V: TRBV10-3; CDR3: CATLGWGNNEQFF
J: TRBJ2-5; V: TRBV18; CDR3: CASSPLTGMEETQYF
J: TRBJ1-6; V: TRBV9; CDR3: CASSVGPETPLHF
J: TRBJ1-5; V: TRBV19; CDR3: CASSIGVSNQPQHF
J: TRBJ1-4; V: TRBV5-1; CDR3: CASSLGQGGEKLFF
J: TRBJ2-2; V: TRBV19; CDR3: CAIRAGCINTGELFF
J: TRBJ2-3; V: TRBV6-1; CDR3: CASSTRGGLADTQYF
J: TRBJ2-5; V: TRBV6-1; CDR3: CASSSAQETQYF
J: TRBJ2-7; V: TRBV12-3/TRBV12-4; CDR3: CASSLFVEQYF
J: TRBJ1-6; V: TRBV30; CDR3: CAWSSGQGRSPLHF
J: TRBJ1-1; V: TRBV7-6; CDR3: CASSLAPQAIDTEAFF
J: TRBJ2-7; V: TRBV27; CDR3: CASSYSSGRAEYEQYF
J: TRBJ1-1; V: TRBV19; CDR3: CASSLGDTEAFF
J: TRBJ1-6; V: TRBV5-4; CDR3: CASSSGVQVYNSPLHF
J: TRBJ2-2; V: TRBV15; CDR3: CATSRSRTGGSGELFF
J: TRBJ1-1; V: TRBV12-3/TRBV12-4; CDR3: CASSVQGVSTEAFF
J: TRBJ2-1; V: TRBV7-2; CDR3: CASIRDRGSYNEQFF
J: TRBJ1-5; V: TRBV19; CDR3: CASSLRGTNQPQHF
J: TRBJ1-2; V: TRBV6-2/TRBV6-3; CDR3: CAIIRRTNPGSYGYTF
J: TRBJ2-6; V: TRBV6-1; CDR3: CASSRRASGANVLTF
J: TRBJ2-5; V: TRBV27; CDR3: CASRTGVSETQYF
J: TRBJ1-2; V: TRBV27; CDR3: CASSQQGARGYTF
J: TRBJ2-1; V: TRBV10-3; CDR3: CAISEYGGAASYNEQFF
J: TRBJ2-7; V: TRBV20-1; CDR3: CSAPRTYEQYF
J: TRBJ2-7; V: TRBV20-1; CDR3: CSARGNVDYEQYF
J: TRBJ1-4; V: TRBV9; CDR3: CASSVGGLTNEKLFF
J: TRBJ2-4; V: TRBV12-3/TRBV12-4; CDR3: CASSFSIQAADQGIQYF
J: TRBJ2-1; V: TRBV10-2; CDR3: CASRPPGTATYNEQFF
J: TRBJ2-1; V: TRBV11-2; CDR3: CASSLDPSHPGLAEPYNEQFF
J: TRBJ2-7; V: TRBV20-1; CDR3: CSARPRGTSEREQYF
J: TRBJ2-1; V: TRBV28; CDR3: CASSLYNGDEQFF
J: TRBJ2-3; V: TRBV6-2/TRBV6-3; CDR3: CASSRGTHTDTQYF
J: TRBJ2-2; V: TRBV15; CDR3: CATSWDQNTGELFF
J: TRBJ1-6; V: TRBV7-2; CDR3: CASSNRQGRNSPLHF
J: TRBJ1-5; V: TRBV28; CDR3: CASSWTVNQPQHF
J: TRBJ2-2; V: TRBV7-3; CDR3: CASSQTGPANTGELFF
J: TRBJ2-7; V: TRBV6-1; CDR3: CASRTGTGAYEQYF
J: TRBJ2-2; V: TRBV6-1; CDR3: CASSEITGTPWELFF
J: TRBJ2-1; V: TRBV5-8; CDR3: CASSTVAEQFF
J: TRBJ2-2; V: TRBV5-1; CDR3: CASSPAASRNTGELFF
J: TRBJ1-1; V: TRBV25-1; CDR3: CASMDRVDTEAFF
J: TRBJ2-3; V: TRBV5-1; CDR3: CASSRGGLAGGPTDTQYF
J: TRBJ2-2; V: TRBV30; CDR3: CAWSVQLAGEPGELFF
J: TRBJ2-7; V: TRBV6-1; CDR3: CASRKLSGRHYEQYF
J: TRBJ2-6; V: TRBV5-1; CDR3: CASSLTRANVLTF
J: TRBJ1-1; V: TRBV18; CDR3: CASSPGSSRGSNTEAFF
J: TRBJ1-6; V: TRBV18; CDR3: CASSPGQGGNSPLHF
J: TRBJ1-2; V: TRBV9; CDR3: CASSPRTGESGYTF
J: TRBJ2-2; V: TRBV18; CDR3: CASSVSSGTGELFF
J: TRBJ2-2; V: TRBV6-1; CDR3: CASSQRDSPTGELFF